The 15 T cell receptor beta chains below come from one sample, sequenced in a study of blood T cell repertoires in COVID-19. The table came from immunoSEQ multiplex PCR; TCRdb's copy has only in-frame clones and leaves some out. The sample includes about 190,000 clones, about 89% of them seen just once. Material for sequencing was peripheral blood. All receptors come from a man aged 40-50 years with acute or convalescent COVID-19.

This chain uses TRBV11-2 with TRBJ2-2; D might be TRBD1 (6 bases). V lost 5 bases and J 0 bases, leaving 10 bases between the germline ends. This CDR3 has 15 residues. CDR1 is SGHAT and CDR2 is FQNNGV in the germline V gene. CDR3 DNA: TGTGCCAGCAGCCTACAGGGTACGAACACCGGGGAGCTGTTTTTT. Translated, it gives CASSLQGTNTGELFF.

The V gene is TRBV13, the J gene TRBJ1-1; D gene uncertain. Trimming cost V 11 bases and J 3 bases, with 10 bases left between them. Germline CDR1 reads PRHDT; CDR2 reads FYEKMQ (reference sequence). The CDR3 is 11 residues long. The CDR3: CALSPYTEAFF. In DNA form, the CDR3 reads TGTGCCCTGAGCCCTTACACTGAAGCTTTCTTT.

This chain connects TRBV3-1 (or the pseudogene TRBV3-2) to TRBJ2-7; TRBD2 matches 9 bases. J was trimmed by 3 bases and V by 0 bases; bases with no gene match: 6. CDR1 and CDR2 from the germline V gene are LGHDT and YNNKEL (reference sequence). The CDR3 loop spans 16 amino acids. The CDR3 loop reads CASSQDGGGANYEQYF. The CDR3 nucleotides read TGTGCCAGCAGCCAAGATGGCGGGGGGGCTAACTACGAGCAGTACTTC.

The rearrangement joins TRBV10-3 to TRBJ1-2, with TRBD1 matching over 7 bases. V shed 4 bases and J 0 bases; nucleotides not matched to a gene: 2. The length of the CDR3 is 14 residues. Germline CDR1 and CDR2: ENHRY and SYGVKD. The CDR3 here is CAISAGQANYGYTF. The CDR3 nucleotides are TGTGCCATCAGTGCAGGACAGGCTAACTATGGCTACACCTTC.

The V call is TRBV12-3 or TRBV12-4, the J call TRBJ2-1; no clear D gene. Trimming shortened V by 1 base and J by 6 bases, and 4 bases separated the two germline ends. This CDR3 has 12 amino acids. The CDR3 reads CASSLVVNEQFF. CDR3 coding DNA: TGTGCCAGCAGTTTAGTAGTCAATGAGCAGTTCTTC.

The chain links TRBV5-3 to TRBJ2-7; TRBD1 matches at 8 bases. TRBV5-3 is noted as an ORF with a role that remains uncertain. This CDR3 comprises 17 residues. J lost 4 bases, V lost 4 bases, and 16 bases had no gene match. The CDR3 protein is CARSPPGHRQGRYEQYF. In nucleotides, the CDR3 is TGTGCCAGAAGCCCCCCCGGCCACCGACAGGGGCGGTACGAGCAGTACTTC.

The V and J genes are TRBV4-1 and TRBJ2-3, with D tentatively TRBD1 (5 bases). This CDR3 contains 16 residues. Between the trimmed V and J ends, which lost 0 bases and 2 bases, there was a span of 12 bases. Germline V gene data show CDR1 as MGHRA and CDR2 as YSYEKL. In DNA, the CDR3 is TGCGCCAGCAGCCAAGAGTTGGCAGGGATCACAGATACGCAGTATTTT. It codes for CASSQELAGITDTQYF.

The genes are TRBV7-9 and TRBJ2-7; D is unclear. V was trimmed by 2 bases and J by 3 bases, leaving 11 bases between them. There are 14 residues in the CDR3. Germline lookup yields CDR1 SEHNR and CDR2 FQNEAQ (reference sequence). The CDR3 coding sequence is TGTGCCAGCAGCTTAAATCGGGTCGGCTACGAGCAGTACTTC. This codes for CASSLNRVGYEQYF.

This clone was seen only once. The chain joins TRBV2 to TRBJ2-1; weak D call: TRBD2 (5 bases). Germline CDR1 is SNHLY and CDR2 is FYNNEI. The ends were cut back, 10 bases at V and 6 bases at J, with 16 bases in the middle. CDR3 length equals 13 residues. Here the CDR3 DNA reads TGTGCCATCGTACGGGATCGGGGCAATGAGCAGTTCTTC. It translates to CAIVRDRGNEQFF. The variable domain in full, with the rest retrieved from reference TRBV2 and TRBJ2-1, is EPEVTQTPSHQVTQMGQEVILRCVPISNHLYFYWYRQILGQKVEFLVSFYNNEISEKSEIFDDQFSVERPDGSNFTLKIRSTKLEDSAMYFCAIVRDRGNEQFFGPGTRLTVL.

V and J are TRBV5-1 and TRBJ1-4, with TRBD1 as a possible D gene (5 bases). The V end was cut by 0 bases, the J end by 8 bases, with 14 bases between. The CDR3 is 15 amino acids. Germline assignment: CDR1 SGHRS and CDR2 YFSETQ. The CDR3 loop is CASSLDFREGEKLFF. CDR3 nucleotide sequence: TGCGCCAGCAGCTTGGATTTCAGGGAAGGCGAAAAACTGTTTTTT.

Concerning this clone: This specimen includes other DNA sequences encoding the same CDR3. The chain carries TRBV5-5 and TRBJ1-2; 8 bases line up with TRBD1. The CDR3 spans 14 residues. CDR1 is SGHKS, CDR2 YYEKEE, per germline (reference sequence). V was clipped by 3 bases and J by 4 bases; unmatched bases: 5. The chain's CDR3 is CASSSTGGSYGYTF. CDR3 nucleotides: TGTGCCAGCAGCTCTACAGGGGGTAGCTATGGCTACACCTTC.

The chain has TRBV9 and TRBJ1-2; TRBD1 matches at 11 bases. CDR1 and CDR2 from the germline V gene are SGDLS and YYNGEE. V lost 6 bases to trimming and J lost 1 base; unmatched junction nucleotides: 11. The CDR3 has 17 residues. The CDR3 DNA sequence: TGTGCCAGCACCCGCGTCCCAGGGACAGGGGGTAACTATGGCTACACCTTC. It yields the protein CASTRVPGTGGNYGYTF.

The chain carries TRBV7-9 and TRBJ1-4, with D tentatively TRBD1 (5 bases). This CDR3 region has 14 residues. The germline V and J ends were trimmed by 3 bases and 6 bases, with 11 bases remaining between them. In germline, CDR1 is SEHNR, CDR2 FQNEAQ (reference sequence). The CDR3 spells CASSFGGDYEKLFF. The CDR3 bases are TGTGCCAGCAGCTTCGGGGGGGACTATGAAAAACTGTTTTTT.

The rearrangement uses TRBV10-2 and TRBJ2-2; TRBD2 aligns across 9 bases. The V and J ends lost 8 bases and 0 bases, in that order; junction bases with no gene match: 7. Looked up from germline, CDR1 is WSHSY and CDR2 is SAAADI. The CDR3 covers 16 residues. CDR3 protein: CASHEGGGANTGELFF. The CDR3 coding sequence is TGCGCCAGCCACGAGGGCGGGGGGGCGAACACCGGGGAGCTGTTTTTT.

The chain combines TRBV5-4 with TRBJ2-5, with 12 positions matching TRBD2. CDR1 and CDR2 from the germline V gene are SGHNT and YYREEE (reference sequence). The CDR3 sequence is 17 residues long. V gave up 5 bases and J gave up 5 bases; unmatched junction bases: 13. CDR3 region: CASSPGPSGGALETQYF. The CDR3 nucleotides are TGTGCCAGCAGTCCGGGCCCTAGCGGGGGGGCCTTGGAGACCCAGTACTTC.